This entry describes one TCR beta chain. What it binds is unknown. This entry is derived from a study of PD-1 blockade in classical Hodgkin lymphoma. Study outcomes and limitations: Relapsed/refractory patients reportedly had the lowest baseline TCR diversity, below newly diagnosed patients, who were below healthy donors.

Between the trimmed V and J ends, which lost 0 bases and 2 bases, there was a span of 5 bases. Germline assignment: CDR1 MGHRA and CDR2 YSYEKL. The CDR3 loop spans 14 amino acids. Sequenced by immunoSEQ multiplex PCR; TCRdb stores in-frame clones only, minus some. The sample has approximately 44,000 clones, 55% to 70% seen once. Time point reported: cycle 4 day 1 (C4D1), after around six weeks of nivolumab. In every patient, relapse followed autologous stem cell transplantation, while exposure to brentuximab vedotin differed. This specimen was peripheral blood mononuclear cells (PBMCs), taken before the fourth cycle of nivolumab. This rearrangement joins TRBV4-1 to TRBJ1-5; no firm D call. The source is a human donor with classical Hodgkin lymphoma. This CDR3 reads CASSQEQRNQPQHF. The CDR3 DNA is TGCGCCAGCAGCCAAGAGCAGCGCAATCAGCCCCAGCATTTT.